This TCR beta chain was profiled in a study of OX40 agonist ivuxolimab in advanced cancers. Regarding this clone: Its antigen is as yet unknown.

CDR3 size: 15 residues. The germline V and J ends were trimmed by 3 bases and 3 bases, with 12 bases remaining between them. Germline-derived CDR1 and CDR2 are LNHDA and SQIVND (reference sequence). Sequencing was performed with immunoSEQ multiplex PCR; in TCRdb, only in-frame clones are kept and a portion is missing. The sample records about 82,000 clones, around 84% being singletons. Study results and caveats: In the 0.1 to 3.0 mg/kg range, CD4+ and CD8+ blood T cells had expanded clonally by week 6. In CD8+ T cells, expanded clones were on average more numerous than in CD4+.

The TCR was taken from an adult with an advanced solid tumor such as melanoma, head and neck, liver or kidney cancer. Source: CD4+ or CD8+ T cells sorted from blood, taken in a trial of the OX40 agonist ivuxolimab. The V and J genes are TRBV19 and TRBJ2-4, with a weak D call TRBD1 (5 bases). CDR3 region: CASSIARANKNIQYF. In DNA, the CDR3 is TGTGCCAGTAGTATCGCCAGGGCGAACAAAAACATTCAGTACTTC.